The 15 T cell receptor beta chains below were found in one sample sequenced in a study of blood T cell repertoires in COVID-19. Only in-frame clones appear in the TCRdb table, and some are missing; sequencing was by immunoSEQ multiplex PCR. The data hold about 290,000 clones, with around 81% observed a single time. Material: peripheral blood. These receptors were collected from a woman aged 45-60 years with active or convalescent COVID-19.

V usage is TRBV10-1 and J usage is TRBJ2-7; 7 nucleotides line up with TRBD1. Germline V gene sequence: CDR1 WNHNN, CDR2 SYGVQD (reference sequence). This CDR3 contains 14 residues. The V and J ends lost 7 bases and 3 bases, in that order; junction bases with no gene match: 9. The CDR3 protein is CASKPTGYLYEQYF. CDR3 in DNA: TGCGCCAGCAAGCCGACAGGGTACCTCTACGAGCAGTACTTC.

This clone was counted only a few times. The chain carries TRBV14 and TRBJ1-4, with D hard to call. V was cut by 0 bases and J by 7 bases, with 9 bases left in between. The germline gives CDR1 SGHDN, CDR2 FVKESK. This CDR3 region has 14 residues. CDR3 residues: CASSQDLGFEKLFF. CDR3 bases: TGTGCCAGCAGCCAAGATCTAGGTTTTGAAAAACTGTTTTTT.

The CDR3 sequence is CASSWTATNEKLFF. The CDR3 DNA reads as TGTGCCAGCAGCTGGACAGCAACTAATGAAAAACTGTTTTTT. V is TRBV5-8 and J is TRBJ1-4; TRBD1 is a possible D gene (6 bases). V was pared by 3 bases and J by 0 bases, with 6 bases between. CDR3 length equals 14 residues. CDR1 and CDR2 from the germline V gene are SGHTS and YDEGEE.

The genes are TRBV28 and TRBJ2-7; 7 bases fit TRBD2. CDR3 length: 15 residues. CDR1 and CDR2 from the germline V gene are MDHEN and SYDVKM. With V trimmed by 7 bases and J by 1 base, 10 bases remained unmatched. This CDR3 reads CASTSGGGISYEQYF. The CDR3 DNA reads as TGTGCCAGCACATCCGGGGGAGGGATTTCCTACGAGCAGTACTTC.

The chain combines TRBV2 with TRBJ2-1; D is unresolved. From germline, CDR1 is SNHLY and CDR2 FYNNEI. V was trimmed by 5 bases and J by 0 bases, leaving 14 bases between them. This CDR3 has 16 amino acids. CDR3 loop: CASSINLMSSYNEQFF. The CDR3 region has the DNA TGTGCCAGCAGTATTAACCTGATGAGCTCCTACAATGAGCAGTTCTTC.

The genes are TRBV4-2 and TRBJ2-6; 9 nucleotides match TRBD1. The V segment lost 6 bases and the J segment 0 bases; nucleotides outside the gene matches: 9. From germline, CDR1 is LGHNA and CDR2 YNFKEQ. The CDR3 is made up of 18 amino acids. This chain's CDR3 is CASRGGQGPRSGANVLTF. The CDR3 nucleotides are TGTGCCAGCAGGGGCGGACAGGGGCCTCGCTCTGGGGCCAACGTCCTGACTTTC.

This clone has a single count. The chain has TRBV30 and TRBJ1-1; TRBD1 matches at 7 bases. The CDR3 is made up of 17 amino acids. From germline, CDR1 is GTSNPN and CDR2 SVGIG (reference sequence). The V segment lost 0 bases and the J segment 1 base; nucleotides outside the gene matches: 11. CDR3 coding DNA: TGTGCCTGGAGTGTAACCCCTCTCTGGACAGGGAACACTGAAGCTTTCTTT. This translates into CAWSVTPLWTGNTEAFF.

This chain links TRBV12-3 or TRBV12-4 with TRBJ1-1, with D hard to call. Trimming removed 3 bases from V and 2 bases from J, with 7 bases in between. This CDR3 contains 13 residues. CDR3 sequence (DNA): TGTGCCAGCAGTTTCGGAGACAACACTGAAGCTTTCTTT. Its translation: CASSFGDNTEAFF.

The rearrangement uses TRBV11-3 and TRBJ2-3; TRBD2 might be the D (6 bases). Germline-derived CDR1 and CDR2 are SGHNT and YENEEA. V was cut by 5 bases and J by 14 bases, with 20 bases left in between. The CDR3 length is 13 residues. In DNA, the CDR3 is TGTGCCAGCAGCAGGAATAGGGCTAGCGAACGGTATTTT. It is translated as CASSRNRASERYF.

The V gene is TRBV18, the J gene TRBJ2-7; 9 bases line up with TRBD2. This CDR3 region has 18 residues. Trimming cost V 1 base and J 7 bases; bases outside gene matches: 17. Per the germline V gene, CDR1 is KGHSH and CDR2 is LQKENI. The CDR3 nucleotides read TGTGCCAGCTCACCACGGCCTCCTAGAGCTAGCGGGGATAAGGAGCAGTACTTC. Translating gives CASSPRPPRASGDKEQYF.

This clone was detected once. The chain combines TRBV28 with TRBJ2-1; no firm D call. This CDR3 is built from 14 residues. Trimming removed 3 bases at V and 1 base at J, with 7 bases between. Germline V gives CDR1 MDHEN, CDR2 SYDVKM. The CDR3 coding sequence is TGTGCCAGCAGTTTGTACAGTTCCTACAATGAGCAGTTCTTC. Its translation is CASSLYSSYNEQFF. Together with reference TRBV28 and TRBJ2-1, the CDR3 gives the full variable domain: DVKVTQSSRYLVKRTGEKVFLECVQDMDHENMFWYRQDPGLGLRLIYFSYDVKMKEKGDIPEGYSVSREKKERFSLILESASTNQTSMYLCASSLYSSYNEQFFGPGTRLTVL.

A remark on this clone: Different DNA sequences within this sample yield the same CDR3. The chain combines TRBV9 with TRBJ1-1; the D is unclear. V lost 0 bases and J 1 base, leaving 4 bases between the germline ends. This CDR3 is built from 13 residues. Germline-derived CDR1 and CDR2 are SGDLS and YYNGEE. The CDR3 DNA follows: TGTGCCAGCAGCGTAGGGAGGAACACTGAAGCTTTCTTT. This encodes CASSVGRNTEAFF.

CDR3 sequence reads: CASSDSRGNNSPLHF. The CDR3 DNA reads as TGTGCCAGCAGTGACAGCCGGGGAAATAATTCACCCCTCCACTTT. V usage is TRBV25-1 and J usage is TRBJ1-6; D is unresolved. V was clipped by 3 bases and J by 5 bases, with 11 bases between them. This CDR3 region has 15 residues. The germline V gene encodes CDR1 MGHDK and CDR2 SYGVNS.

V and J are TRBV4-2 and TRBJ1-1; the D is unclear. Trimming cost V 3 bases and J 0 bases, with 11 bases left between them. The CDR3 is 15 residues long. The germline V gene encodes CDR1 LGHNA and CDR2 YNFKEQ. In nucleotides, the CDR3 is TGTGCCAGCAGCCAGGCCGGGGTTATGAACACTGAAGCTTTCTTT. This encodes CASSQAGVMNTEAFF.

V usage is TRBV6-6 and J usage is TRBJ1-1; TRBD1 aligns across 8 bases. From germline, CDR1 is MNHNY and CDR2 SVGAGI (reference sequence). Trimming cost V 4 bases and J 1 base; bases outside gene matches: 5. The CDR3 sequence is 15 residues long. CDR3 DNA: TGTGCCAGCAGTTCCACGGACAGGGCGAACACTGAAGCTTTCTTT. Translated, it gives CASSSTDRANTEAFF.